The 8 T cell receptor beta chains given below trace back to one sample, sequenced in a study of monozygotic twins with inflammatory bowel disease. TCRdb reworked the 5' RACE reads into one entry per CDR3 protein, no DNA. The sample's table shows some 330,000 distinct CDR3 sequences. The sample comprised blood. The receptors derive from a human donor with ulcerative colitis or Crohn's disease, or a healthy co-twin of an affected twin (not recorded which).

The rearrangement uses TRBV4-3 and TRBJ2-1; as DNA is missing, the TRBD1 call by TCRdb cannot be tested. This CDR3 is built from 15 residues. In germline, CDR1 is LGHNA, CDR2 YSLEER. The CDR3: CASSPGRSPNNEQFF.

The chain combines TRBV20-1 with TRBJ1-5; as DNA is missing, the TRBD1 call by TCRdb cannot be tested. Germline V gene data show CDR1 as DFQATT and CDR2 as SNEGSKA (reference sequence). The CDR3 is 13 residues long. The CDR3 sequence: CSASRQGDQPQHF.

The V gene is TRBV4-2, the J gene TRBJ2-7; TCRdb picks TRBD2, but there is no DNA to check that call. Germline V lookup: CDR1 LGHNA, CDR2 YNFKEQ. This CDR3 is 16 amino acids long. The chain's CDR3 is CASSQDRAANSYEQYF.

The V gene is TRBV5-4, the J gene TRBJ2-1. Germline V gene lookup returns CDR1 SGHNT and CDR2 YYREEE (reference sequence). The CDR3 is made up of 15 amino acids. The CDR3 loop is CASSLISVEYNEQFF.

The rearrangement joins TRBV20-1 to TRBJ2-7; TCRdb's D gene call, TRBD1, goes unchecked for lack of DNA. The germline V gene encodes CDR1 DFQATT and CDR2 SNEGSKA (reference sequence). The CDR3 contains 15 residues. The CDR3 reads CSARVATGTGAEQYF.

V is TRBV7-2 and J is TRBJ1-5. This CDR3 is 15 amino acids long. CDR1 is SGHTA, CDR2 FQGNSA, per germline. Here the CDR3 reads CASSLMQQDNQPQHF.

This chain links TRBV7-2 with TRBJ2-3; TCRdb's D call of TRBD1 is untestable without DNA. The CDR3 is made up of 15 amino acids. Germline CDR1 SGHTA, CDR2 FQGNSA. CDR3 amino acids: CASSLRSGASDTQYF.

The rearrangement joins TRBV24-1 to TRBJ2-6. The CDR3 totals 15 residues. CDR1 is KGHDR and CDR2 is SFDVKD in the germline V gene. CDR3 sequence: CATSDPSSGANVLTF.